This T cell receptor beta chain was captured by sequencing in a study of shared clonotypes between healthy human individuals. The repertoire was sequenced with immunoSEQ multiplex PCR; TCRdb's copy has only in-frame clones and lacks some. The table records roughly 890,000 clones, more than 85% of them present only once. Naive-designated CD8 cells lacked CD45RO, were positively enriched for CCR7, and omitted terminally differentiated effector memory CD45RA+ cells. Sequencing used naive CD8+ T cells sorted from blood. The clonotype originates from a man younger than 45 in good health.

The CDR3: CASAKGLTEAFF. The DNA of the CDR3 is TGTGCCAGCGCTAAAGGACTCACTGAAGCTTTCTTT. The chain carries TRBV27 and TRBJ1-1, with D hard to call. This CDR3 contains 12 residues. Germline loops: CDR1 MNHEY, CDR2 SMNVEV (reference sequence). Trimming cost V 8 bases and J 4 bases, with 11 bases left between them.